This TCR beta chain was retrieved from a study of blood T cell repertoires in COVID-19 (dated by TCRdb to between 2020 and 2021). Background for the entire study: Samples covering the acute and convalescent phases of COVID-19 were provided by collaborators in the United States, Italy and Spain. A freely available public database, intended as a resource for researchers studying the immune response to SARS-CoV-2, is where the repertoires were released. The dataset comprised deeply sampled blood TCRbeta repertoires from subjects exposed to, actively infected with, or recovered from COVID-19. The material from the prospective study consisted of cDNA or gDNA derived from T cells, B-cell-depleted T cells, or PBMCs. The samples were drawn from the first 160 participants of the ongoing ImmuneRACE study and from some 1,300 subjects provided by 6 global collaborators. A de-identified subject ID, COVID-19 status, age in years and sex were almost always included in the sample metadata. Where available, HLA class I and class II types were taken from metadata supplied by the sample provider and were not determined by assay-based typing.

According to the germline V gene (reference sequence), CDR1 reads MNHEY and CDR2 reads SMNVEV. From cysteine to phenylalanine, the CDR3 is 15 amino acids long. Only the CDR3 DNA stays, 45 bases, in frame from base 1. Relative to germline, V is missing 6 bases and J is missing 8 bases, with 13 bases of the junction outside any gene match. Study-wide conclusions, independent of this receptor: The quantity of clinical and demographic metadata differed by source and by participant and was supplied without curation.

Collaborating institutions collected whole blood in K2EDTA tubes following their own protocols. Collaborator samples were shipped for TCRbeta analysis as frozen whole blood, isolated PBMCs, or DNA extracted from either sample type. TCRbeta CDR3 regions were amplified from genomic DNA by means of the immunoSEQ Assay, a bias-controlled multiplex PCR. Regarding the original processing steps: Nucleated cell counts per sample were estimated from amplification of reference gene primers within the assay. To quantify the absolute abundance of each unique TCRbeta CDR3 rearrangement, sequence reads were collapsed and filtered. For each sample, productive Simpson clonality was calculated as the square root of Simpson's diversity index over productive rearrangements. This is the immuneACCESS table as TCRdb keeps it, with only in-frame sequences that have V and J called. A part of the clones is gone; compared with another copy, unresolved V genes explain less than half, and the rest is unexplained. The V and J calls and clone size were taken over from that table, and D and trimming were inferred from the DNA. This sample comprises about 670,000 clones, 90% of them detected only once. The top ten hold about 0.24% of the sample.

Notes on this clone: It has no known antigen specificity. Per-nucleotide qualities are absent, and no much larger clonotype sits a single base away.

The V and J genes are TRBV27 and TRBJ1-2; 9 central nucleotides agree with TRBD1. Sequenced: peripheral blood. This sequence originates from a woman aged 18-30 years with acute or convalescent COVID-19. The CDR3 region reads CASRPHGTGSSGYTF. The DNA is TGTGCCAGCAGACCTCACGGGACAGGGTCGTCGGGCTACACCTTC.